This TCR beta chain emerged from a study of control samples from healthy donors and cancer patients. CDR1 and CDR2 from the germline V gene are LNHDA and SQIVND (reference sequence). J was trimmed by 6 bases and V by 4 bases; bases with no gene match: 8. The CDR3 loop spans 15 amino acids. This clone was seen only a few times. The data were produced by immunoSEQ multiplex PCR, yet TCRdb's version contains in-frame clones alone and is incomplete. The sample shows around 200,000 clones, 85% to 95% of them seen only once. Material for sequencing was blood. The V and J genes are TRBV19 and TRBJ1-4, with 7 positions matching TRBD1. The clonotype originates from a young man in good health. CDR3 in amino acids: CASSRRGTVDEKLFF. The DNA for the CDR3 is TGTGCCAGTAGTAGGAGAGGGACAGTCGATGAAAAACTGTTTTTT. Using reference TRBV19 and TRBJ1-4 for the parts outside the CDR3, the full variable domain is DGGITQSPKYLFRKEGQNVTLSCEQNLNHDAMYWYRQDPGQGLRLIYYSQIVNDFQKGDIAEGYSVSREKKESFPLTVTSAQKNPTAFYLCASSRRGTVDEKLFFGSGTQLSVL.